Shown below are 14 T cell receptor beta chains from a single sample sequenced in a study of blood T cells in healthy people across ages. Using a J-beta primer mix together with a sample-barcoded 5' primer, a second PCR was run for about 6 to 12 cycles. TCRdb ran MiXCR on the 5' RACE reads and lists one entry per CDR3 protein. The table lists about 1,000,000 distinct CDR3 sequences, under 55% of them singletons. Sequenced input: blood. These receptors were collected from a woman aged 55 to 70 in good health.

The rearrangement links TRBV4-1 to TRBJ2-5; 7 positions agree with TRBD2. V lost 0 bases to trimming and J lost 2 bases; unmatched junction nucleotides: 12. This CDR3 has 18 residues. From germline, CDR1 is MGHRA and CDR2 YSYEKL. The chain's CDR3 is CASSQDFFGAGTQETQYF. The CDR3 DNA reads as TGCGCCAGCAGCCAAGATTTTTTCGGAGCGGGGACGCAAGAGACCCAGTACTTC.

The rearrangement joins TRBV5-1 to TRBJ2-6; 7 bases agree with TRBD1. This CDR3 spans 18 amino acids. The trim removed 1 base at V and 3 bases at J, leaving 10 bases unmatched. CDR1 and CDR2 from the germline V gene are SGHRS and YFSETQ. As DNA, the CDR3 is TGCGCCAGCAGCTTGACGGCAAGGACAGGCAGTGGGGCCAACGTCCTGACTTTC. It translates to CASSLTARTGSGANVLTF.

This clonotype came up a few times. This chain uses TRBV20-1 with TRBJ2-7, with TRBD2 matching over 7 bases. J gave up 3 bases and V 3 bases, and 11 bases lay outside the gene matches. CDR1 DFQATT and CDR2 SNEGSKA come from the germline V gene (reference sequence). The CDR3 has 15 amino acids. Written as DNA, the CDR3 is TGCAGTGCTAGGGGACCGGGACTAACGGGCTACGAGCAGTACTTC. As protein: CSARGPGLTGYEQYF.

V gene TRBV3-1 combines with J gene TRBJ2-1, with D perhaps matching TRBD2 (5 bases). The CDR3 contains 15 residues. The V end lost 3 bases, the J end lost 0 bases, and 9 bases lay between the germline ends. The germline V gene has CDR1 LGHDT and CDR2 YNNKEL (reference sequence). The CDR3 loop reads CASSQAAVSYNEQFF. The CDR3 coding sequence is TGTGCCAGCAGCCAGGCAGCGGTCTCCTACAATGAGCAGTTCTTC.

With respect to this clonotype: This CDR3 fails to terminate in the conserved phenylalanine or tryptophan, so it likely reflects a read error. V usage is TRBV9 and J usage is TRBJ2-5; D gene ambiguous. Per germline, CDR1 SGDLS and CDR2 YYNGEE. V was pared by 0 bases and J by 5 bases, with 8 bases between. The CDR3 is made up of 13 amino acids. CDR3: CASSVATGETQYL. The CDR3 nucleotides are TGTGCCAGCAGCGTAGCTACCGGGGAGACCCAGTACCTC.

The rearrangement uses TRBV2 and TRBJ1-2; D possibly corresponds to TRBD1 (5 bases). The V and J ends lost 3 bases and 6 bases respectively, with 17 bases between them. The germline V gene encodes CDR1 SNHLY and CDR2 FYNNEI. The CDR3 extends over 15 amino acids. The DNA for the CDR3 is TGTGCCAGCAGTGAGAGGTCAGGGCCTAGGAATGGCTACACCTTC. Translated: CASSERSGPRNGYTF.

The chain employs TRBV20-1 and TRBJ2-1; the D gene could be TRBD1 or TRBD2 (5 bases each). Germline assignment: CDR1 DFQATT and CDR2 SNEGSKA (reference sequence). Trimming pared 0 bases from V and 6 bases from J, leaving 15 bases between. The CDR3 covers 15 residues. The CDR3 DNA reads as TGCAGTGCTAGAGATCCGGGGCGGCTTTCCAATGAGCAGTTCTTC. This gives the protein CSARDPGRLSNEQFF.

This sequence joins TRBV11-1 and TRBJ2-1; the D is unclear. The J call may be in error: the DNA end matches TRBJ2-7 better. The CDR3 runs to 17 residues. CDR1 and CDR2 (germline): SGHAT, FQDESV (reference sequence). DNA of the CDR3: TGTGCCAGCAGCTTAGCGCGTTCTCGGCTACCGTACAATGAGCAGTACTTC. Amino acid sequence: CASSLARSRLPYNEQYF.

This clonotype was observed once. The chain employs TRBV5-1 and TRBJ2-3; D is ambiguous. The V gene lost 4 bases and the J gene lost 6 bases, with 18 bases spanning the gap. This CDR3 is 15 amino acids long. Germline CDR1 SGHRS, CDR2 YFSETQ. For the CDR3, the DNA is TGCGCCAGCAGCCTGGCCTCCGTGACATGGGATACGCAGTATTTT. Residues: CASSLASVTWDTQYF.

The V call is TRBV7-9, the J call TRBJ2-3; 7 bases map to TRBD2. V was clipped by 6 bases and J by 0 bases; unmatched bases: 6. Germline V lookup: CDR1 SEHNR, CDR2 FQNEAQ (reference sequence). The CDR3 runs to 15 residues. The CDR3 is CASSYFSGSTDTQYF. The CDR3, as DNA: TGTGCCAGCAGTTACTTTAGCGGGAGCACAGATACGCAGTATTTT.

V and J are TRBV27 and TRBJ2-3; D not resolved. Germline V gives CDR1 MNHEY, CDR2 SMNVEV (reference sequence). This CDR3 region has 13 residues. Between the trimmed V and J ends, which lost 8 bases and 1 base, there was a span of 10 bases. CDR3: CASHSPGTDTQYF. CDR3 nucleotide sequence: TGTGCCAGCCACTCCCCGGGCACAGATACGCAGTATTTT.

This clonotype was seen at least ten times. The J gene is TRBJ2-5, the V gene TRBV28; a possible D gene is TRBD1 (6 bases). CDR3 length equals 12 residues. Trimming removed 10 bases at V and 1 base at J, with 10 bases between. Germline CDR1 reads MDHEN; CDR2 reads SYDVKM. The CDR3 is CATETGQETQYF. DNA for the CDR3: TGTGCCACCGAGACAGGCCAAGAGACCCAGTACTTC.

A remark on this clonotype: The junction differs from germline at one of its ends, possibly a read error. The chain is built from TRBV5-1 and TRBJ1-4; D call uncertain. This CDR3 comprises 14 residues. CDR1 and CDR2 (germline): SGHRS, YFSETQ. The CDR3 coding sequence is TGCGCCAGCAGCTTGACGGGATCGCAGGAAAAGCTGTTTTTT. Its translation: CASSLTGSQEKLFF. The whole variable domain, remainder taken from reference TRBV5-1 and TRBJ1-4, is KAGVTQTPRYLIKTRGQQVTLSCSPISGHRSVSWYQQTPGQGLQFLFEYFSETQRNKGNFPGRFSGRQFSNSRSEMNVSTLELGDSALYLCASSLTGSQEKLFFGSGTQLSVL.

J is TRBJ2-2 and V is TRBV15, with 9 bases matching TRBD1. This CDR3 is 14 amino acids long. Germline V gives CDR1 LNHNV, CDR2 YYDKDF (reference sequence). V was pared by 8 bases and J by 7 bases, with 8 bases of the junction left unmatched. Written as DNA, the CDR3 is TGTGCCACCTCCGACGACAGGGGGTACGGGGAGCTGTTTTTT. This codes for CATSDDRGYGELFF.